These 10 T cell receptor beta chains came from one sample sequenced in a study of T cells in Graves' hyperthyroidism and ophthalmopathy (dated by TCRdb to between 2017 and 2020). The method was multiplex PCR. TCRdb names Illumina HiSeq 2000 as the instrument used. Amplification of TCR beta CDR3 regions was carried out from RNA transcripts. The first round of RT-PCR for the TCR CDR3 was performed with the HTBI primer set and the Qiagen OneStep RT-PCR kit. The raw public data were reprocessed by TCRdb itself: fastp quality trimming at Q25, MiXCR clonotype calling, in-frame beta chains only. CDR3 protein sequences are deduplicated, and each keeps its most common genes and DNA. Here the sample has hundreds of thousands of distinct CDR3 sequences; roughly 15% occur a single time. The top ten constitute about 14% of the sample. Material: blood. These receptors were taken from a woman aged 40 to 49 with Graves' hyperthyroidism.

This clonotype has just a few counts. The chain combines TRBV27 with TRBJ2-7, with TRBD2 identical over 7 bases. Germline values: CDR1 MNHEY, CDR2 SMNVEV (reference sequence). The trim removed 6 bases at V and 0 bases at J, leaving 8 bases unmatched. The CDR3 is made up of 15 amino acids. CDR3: CASSLRVAGSYEQYF. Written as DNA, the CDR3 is TGTGCCAGCAGCCTTCGGGTAGCGGGCTCCTACGAGCAGTACTTC.

CDR3 in amino acids: CATLRAGTNTEAFF. The DNA of the CDR3 is TGTGCCACCCTCAGGGCCGGCACGAACACTGAAGCTTTCTTT. The gene calls are TRBV6-1 and TRBJ1-1; TRBD1 is a possible D gene (5 bases). Per the germline V gene, CDR1 is MNHNS and CDR2 is SASEGT. V lost 10 bases to trimming and J lost 1 base, with 16 bases between them. This CDR3 is built from 14 residues.

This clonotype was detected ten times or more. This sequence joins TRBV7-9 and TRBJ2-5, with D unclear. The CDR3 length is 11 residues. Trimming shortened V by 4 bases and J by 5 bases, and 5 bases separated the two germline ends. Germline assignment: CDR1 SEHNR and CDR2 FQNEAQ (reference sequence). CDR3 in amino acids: CASSSYETQYF. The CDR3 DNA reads TGTGCCAGCAGCTCCTACGAGACCCAGTACTTC.

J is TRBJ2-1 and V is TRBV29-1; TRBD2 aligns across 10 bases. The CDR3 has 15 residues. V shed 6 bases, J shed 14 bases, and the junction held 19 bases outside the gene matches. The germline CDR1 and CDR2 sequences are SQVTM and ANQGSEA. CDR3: CSVLKGVGTSEQEFF. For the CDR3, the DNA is TGCAGCGTCCTGAAAGGAGTCGGGACTAGCGAGCAGGAGTTCTTC.

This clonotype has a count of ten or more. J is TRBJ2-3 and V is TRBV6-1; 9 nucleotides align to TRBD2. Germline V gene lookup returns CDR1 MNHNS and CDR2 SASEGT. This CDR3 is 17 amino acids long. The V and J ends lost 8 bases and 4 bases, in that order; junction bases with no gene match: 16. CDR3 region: CASDGVGAGGFPDTQYF. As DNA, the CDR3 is TGTGCCAGCGATGGAGTAGGGGCGGGAGGGTTTCCAGATACGCAGTATTTT.

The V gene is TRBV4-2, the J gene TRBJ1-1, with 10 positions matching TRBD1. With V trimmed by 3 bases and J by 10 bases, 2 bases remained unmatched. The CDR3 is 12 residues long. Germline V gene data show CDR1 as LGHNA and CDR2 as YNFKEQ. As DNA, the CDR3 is TGTGCCAGCAGCCAGGGACAGGGGAGAGCTTTCTTT. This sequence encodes CASSQGQGRAFF.

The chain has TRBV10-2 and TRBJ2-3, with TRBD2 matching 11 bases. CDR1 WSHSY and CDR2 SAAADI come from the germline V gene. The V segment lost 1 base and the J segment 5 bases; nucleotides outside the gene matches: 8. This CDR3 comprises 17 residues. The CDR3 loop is CASSELTSGKSRDTQYF. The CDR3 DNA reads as TGCGCCAGCAGTGAGTTGACTAGCGGGAAATCAAGAGATACGCAGTATTTT.

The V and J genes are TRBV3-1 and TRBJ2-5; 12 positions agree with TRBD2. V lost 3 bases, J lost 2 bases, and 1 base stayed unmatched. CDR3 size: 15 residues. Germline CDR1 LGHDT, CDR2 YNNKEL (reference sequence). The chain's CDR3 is CASSQGTSGQETQYF. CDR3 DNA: TGTGCCAGCAGCCAGGGGACTAGCGGGCAAGAGACCCAGTACTTC.

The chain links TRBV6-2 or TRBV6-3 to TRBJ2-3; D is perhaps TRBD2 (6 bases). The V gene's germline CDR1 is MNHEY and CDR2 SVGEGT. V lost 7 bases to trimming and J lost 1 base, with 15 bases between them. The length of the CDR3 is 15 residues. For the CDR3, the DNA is TGTGCCAGCATTCATTCTAGCGCCGGCACAGATACGCAGTATTTT. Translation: CASIHSSAGTDTQYF.

The CDR3 DNA sequence: TGTGCCGTTAGGACAGCGCCGACGAACACTGAAGCTTTCTTT. This codes for CAVRTAPTNTEAFF. The chain has TRBV10-3 and TRBJ1-1; D is possibly TRBD1 (6 bases). CDR3 size: 14 residues. Trimming pared 11 bases from V and 1 base from J, leaving 17 bases between. The germline V gene encodes CDR1 ENHRY and CDR2 SYGVKD.